A selection of T cell receptor beta chains follows, all from one sample in a study of blood T cell repertoires in COVID-19. Using immunoSEQ multiplex PCR, the repertoire was profiled, and TCRdb retains in-frame clones only, with some absent. The sample has 200,000 to 300,000 clones; approximately 80% are singletons. The sequenced material came from peripheral blood. The source of these receptors is a woman aged 55-69 years with active or convalescent COVID-19. CDR3s include the opening cysteine and the closing phenylalanine or tryptophan. Fields, in order: CDR3 protein, CDR3 DNA, clone size, V gene, J gene, D gene. The D gene is left open where the match is weak. Where a row states a size, it is once, few, many or the class of an expanded clone; other rows omit it.

CDR3aa: CAWSGRLGAFF
CDR3nt: TGTGCCTGGAGTGGACGCCTAGGAGCTTTCTTT
abundance: few
v_gene: TRBV30
j_gene: TRBJ1-1
d_gene: -

CDR3aa: CASSADRTNTGELFF
CDR3nt: TGTGCCAGCAGCGCGGACAGGACGAACACCGGGGAGCTGTTTTTT
abundance: -
v_gene: TRBV7-8
j_gene: TRBJ2-2
d_gene: TRBD1

CDR3aa: CASSTHLGSGGSFQETQYF
CDR3nt: TGTGCCAGCAGTACCCACCTCGGGAGCGGGGGGTCGTTCCAAGAGACCCAGTACTTC
abundance: -
v_gene: TRBV28
j_gene: TRBJ2-5
d_gene: TRBD2

CDR3aa: CASAQAGGATNEKLFF
CDR3nt: TGTGCCAGCGCCCAAGCGGGAGGGGCAACTAATGAAAAACTGTTTTTT
abundance: -
v_gene: TRBV2
j_gene: TRBJ1-4
d_gene: -

CDR3aa: CAIRGGSGNTIYF
CDR3nt: TGTGCCATCAGAGGGGGCTCTGGAAACACCATATATTTT
abundance: -
v_gene: TRBV10-3
j_gene: TRBJ1-3
d_gene: -

CDR3aa: CASSFSTGNSNGYTF
CDR3nt: TGTGCCAGCAGTTTCTCCACAGGGAACAGTAATGGCTACACCTTC
abundance: -
v_gene: TRBV27
j_gene: TRBJ1-2
d_gene: -

CDR3aa: CASRPQGAGNTIYF
CDR3nt: TGTGCCAGCAGGCCACAGGGAGCAGGAAACACCATATATTTT
abundance: -
v_gene: TRBV6-6
j_gene: TRBJ1-3
d_gene: -

CDR3aa: CASSPAGGSSYNSPLHF
CDR3nt: TGTGCCAGCAGCCCGGCGGGAGGGAGCTCCTATAATTCACCCCTCCACTTT
abundance: -
v_gene: TRBV5-6
j_gene: TRBJ1-6
d_gene: -

CDR3aa: CASSQGLRRFTDTQYF
CDR3nt: TGTGCCAGCAGCCAAGGGCTTAGGAGATTCACAGATACGCAGTATTTT
abundance: -
v_gene: TRBV3-1/TRBV3-2
j_gene: TRBJ2-3
d_gene: -

CDR3aa: CASSLSAGGPGTGELFF
CDR3nt: TGCGCCAGCAGCTTGTCGGCGGGGGGGCCGGGCACCGGGGAGCTGTTTTTT
abundance: -
v_gene: TRBV5-1
j_gene: TRBJ2-2
d_gene: TRBD2

CDR3aa: CASSLGQGGGQYF
CDR3nt: TGCGCCAGCAGCCTCGGACAGGGTGGGGGCCAGTACTTC
abundance: -
v_gene: TRBV5-1
j_gene: TRBJ2-5
d_gene: TRBD1

CDR3aa: CASSSFLRDRVRNQPQHF
CDR3nt: TGTGCCAGCAGCTCCTTCCTTCGCGACAGGGTGCGCAATCAGCCCCAGCATTTT
abundance: few
v_gene: TRBV11-2
j_gene: TRBJ1-5
d_gene: TRBD1

CDR3aa: CASSLGQPRGNTIYF
CDR3nt: TGTGCCAGCAGCTTGGGACAGCCCCGAGGAAACACCATATATTTT
abundance: few
v_gene: TRBV5-4
j_gene: TRBJ1-3
d_gene: -

CDR3aa: CSVSLGTYQPQHF
CDR3nt: TGCAGCGTGTCCCTGGGGACTTATCAGCCCCAGCATTTT
abundance: -
v_gene: TRBV29-1
j_gene: TRBJ1-5
d_gene: -

CDR3aa: CASSQDVGGDTEAFF
CDR3nt: TGTGCCAGCAGCCAAGATGTCGGAGGGGACACTGAAGCTTTCTTT
abundance: few
v_gene: TRBV14
j_gene: TRBJ1-1
d_gene: -

CDR3aa: CASSEGPGTGGVYYGYTF
CDR3nt: TGTGCCAGCAGTGAAGGGCCCGGGACAGGGGGCGTCTACTATGGCTACACCTTC
abundance: -
v_gene: TRBV2
j_gene: TRBJ1-2
d_gene: TRBD1

CDR3aa: CASSRAGGLADTQYF
CDR3nt: TGTGCCAGCAGCCGAGCGGGAGGCCTAGCAGATACGCAGTATTTT
abundance: -
v_gene: TRBV11-2
j_gene: TRBJ2-3
d_gene: TRBD2

CDR3aa: CSVGVSGDYEQYF
CDR3nt: TGCAGCGTTGGCGTCAGCGGAGATTACGAGCAGTACTTC
abundance: -
v_gene: TRBV29-1
j_gene: TRBJ2-7
d_gene: -

CDR3aa: CASSLGLAAGYNEQFF
CDR3nt: TGTGCCAGCAGCTTAGGGCTAGCGGCGGGTTACAATGAGCAGTTCTTC
abundance: -
v_gene: TRBV13
j_gene: TRBJ2-1
d_gene: TRBD2

CDR3aa: CASSFSWDRAQETQYF
CDR3nt: TGTGCCAGCAGCTTCTCTTGGGACAGGGCTCAAGAGACCCAGTACTTC
abundance: -
v_gene: TRBV7-2
j_gene: TRBJ2-5
d_gene: TRBD1

CDR3aa: CASSPLGLAGRTGELFF
CDR3nt: TGTGCCAGCAGCCCGCTTGGACTAGCGGGGAGGACCGGGGAGCTGTTTTTT
abundance: -
v_gene: TRBV3-1/TRBV3-2
j_gene: TRBJ2-2
d_gene: TRBD2

CDR3aa: CASSERRGIGSTEAFF
CDR3nt: TGTGCCAGCAGTGAAAGGAGAGGGATCGGGAGCACTGAAGCTTTCTTT
abundance: few
v_gene: TRBV6-1
j_gene: TRBJ1-1
d_gene: -

CDR3aa: CASSVGLVETQYF
CDR3nt: TGTGCCAGCAGCGTCGGACTAGTTGAGACCCAGTACTTC
abundance: -
v_gene: TRBV9
j_gene: TRBJ2-5
d_gene: TRBD2

CDR3aa: CAIRQGTSGGASETQYF
CDR3nt: TGTGCCATCCGCCAAGGGACTAGCGGGGGGGCCTCGGAGACCCAGTACTTC
abundance: -
v_gene: TRBV10-3
j_gene: TRBJ2-5
d_gene: TRBD2

CDR3aa: CATSRSSYNEQFF
CDR3nt: TGTGCTACCTCTCGGAGCTCCTACAATGAGCAGTTCTTC
abundance: -
v_gene: TRBV6-4
j_gene: TRBJ2-1
d_gene: -

CDR3aa: CASNPSGIQETQYF
CDR3nt: TGTGCCAGCAACCCCAGCGGGATACAAGAGACCCAGTACTTC
abundance: -
v_gene: TRBV28
j_gene: TRBJ2-5
d_gene: TRBD2

CDR3aa: CASRAMGGYYGYTF
CDR3nt: TGTGCCAGCAGGGCCATGGGGGGTTACTATGGCTACACCTTC
abundance: -
v_gene: TRBV28
j_gene: TRBJ1-2
d_gene: -

CDR3aa: CASSQLAGGDTQYF
CDR3nt: TGCGCCAGCAGCCAACTAGCGGGGGGTGATACGCAGTATTTT
abundance: -
v_gene: TRBV4-1
j_gene: TRBJ2-3
d_gene: TRBD2

CDR3aa: CASSVSGANVLTF
CDR3nt: TGTGCCAGCTCCGTCTCTGGGGCCAACGTCCTGACTTTC
abundance: -
v_gene: TRBV18
j_gene: TRBJ2-6
d_gene: -

CDR3aa: CASSLEPPNTGELFF
CDR3nt: TGCGCCAGCAGCTTGGAGCCCCCGAACACCGGGGAGCTGTTTTTT
abundance: -
v_gene: TRBV5-1
j_gene: TRBJ2-2
d_gene: -

CDR3aa: CASSDRTGVGETQYF
CDR3nt: TGCGCCAGCAGTGATAGGACAGGGGTGGGAGAGACCCAGTACTTC
abundance: once
v_gene: TRBV10-1
j_gene: TRBJ2-5
d_gene: TRBD1

CDR3aa: CASSEFQGYSGNTIYF
CDR3nt: TGTGCCAGCAGTGAGTTTCAGGGTTACTCTGGAAACACCATATATTTT
abundance: -
v_gene: TRBV25-1
j_gene: TRBJ1-3
d_gene: -

CDR3aa: CASSLFGGGAAEDTQYF
CDR3nt: TGTGCCAGCAGTTTATTTGGCGGGGGGGCCGCGGAAGATACGCAGTATTTT
abundance: once
v_gene: TRBV27
j_gene: TRBJ2-3
d_gene: TRBD2

CDR3aa: CASRNWGVMNTEAFF
CDR3nt: TGTGCCAGCAGGAACTGGGGAGTCATGAACACTGAAGCTTTCTTT
abundance: -
v_gene: TRBV2
j_gene: TRBJ1-1
d_gene: -

CDR3aa: CAISESGGTTGELFF
CDR3nt: TGTGCCATCAGTGAGTCGGGGGGGACCACCGGGGAGCTGTTTTTT
abundance: -
v_gene: TRBV10-3
j_gene: TRBJ2-2
d_gene: TRBD2

CDR3aa: CASSYVVGEKLFF
CDR3nt: TGTGCCAGCAGTTACGTCGTGGGCGAAAAACTGTTTTTT
abundance: -
v_gene: TRBV6-5
j_gene: TRBJ1-4
d_gene: -

CDR3aa: CASSQEPFRDTYEQYF
CDR3nt: TGCGCCAGCAGCCAAGAGCCCTTTCGGGACACCTACGAGCAGTACTTC
abundance: once
v_gene: TRBV4-1
j_gene: TRBJ2-7
d_gene: -

CDR3aa: CASRPSAGSYNEQFF
CDR3nt: TGTGCCAGCAGACCCTCAGCGGGGTCTTACAATGAGCAGTTCTTC
abundance: -
v_gene: TRBV27
j_gene: TRBJ2-1
d_gene: TRBD2

CDR3aa: CAWSVQVVSPETQYF
CDR3nt: TGTGCCTGGAGTGTACAGGTAGTCTCTCCAGAGACCCAGTACTTC
abundance: -
v_gene: TRBV30
j_gene: TRBJ2-5
d_gene: -

CDR3aa: CAWSPGQGNTEAFF
CDR3nt: TGTGCCTGGAGTCCCGGACAAGGGAACACTGAAGCTTTCTTT
abundance: once
v_gene: TRBV30
j_gene: TRBJ1-1
d_gene: -

CDR3aa: CASSRDRVSYEQYF
CDR3nt: TGTGCCAGCAGCCGCGACAGGGTCTCCTACGAGCAATACTTC
abundance: -
v_gene: TRBV6-5
j_gene: TRBJ2-7
d_gene: TRBD1

CDR3aa: CATSATGGSQPQHF
CDR3nt: TGTGCCACCAGTGCTACAGGGGGAAGTCAGCCCCAGCATTTT
abundance: once
v_gene: TRBV24-1
j_gene: TRBJ1-5
d_gene: TRBD1

CDR3aa: CASSTQNNEQFF
CDR3nt: TGTGCCAGCAGTACACAGAACAATGAGCAGTTCTTC
abundance: many
v_gene: TRBV28
j_gene: TRBJ2-1
d_gene: -

CDR3aa: CASSLVVLAGEQYF
CDR3nt: TGTGCCAGCAGCTTAGTTGTGCTAGCAGGCGAGCAGTACTTC
abundance: once
v_gene: TRBV7-8
j_gene: TRBJ2-7
d_gene: -

CDR3aa: CASSPSGTGGHEKLFF
CDR3nt: TGTGCCAGTAGTCCAAGCGGGACAGGGGGCCATGAAAAACTGTTTTTT
abundance: -
v_gene: TRBV19
j_gene: TRBJ1-4
d_gene: TRBD1

CDR3aa: CASSFGTGAYEQYF
CDR3nt: TGTGCCAGCAGCTTTGGGACAGGGGCCTACGAGCAGTACTTC
abundance: -
v_gene: TRBV5-5
j_gene: TRBJ2-7
d_gene: TRBD1

CDR3aa: CASSLQGIGTEAFF
CDR3nt: TGTGCCAGCTCACTACAGGGAATTGGCACTGAAGCTTTCTTT
abundance: -
v_gene: TRBV18
j_gene: TRBJ1-1
d_gene: -

CDR3aa: CASSIVSQGIGSPLHF
CDR3nt: TGTGCCAGTAGTATAGTCTCCCAGGGGATTGGATCACCCCTCCACTTT
abundance: -
v_gene: TRBV19
j_gene: TRBJ1-6
d_gene: -

CDR3aa: CASRQGATEAFF
CDR3nt: TGTGCCAGCCGACAGGGGGCCACTGAAGCTTTCTTT
abundance: -
v_gene: TRBV10-3
j_gene: TRBJ1-1
d_gene: TRBD1

CDR3aa: CASSLLGLAGQETQYF
CDR3nt: TGTGCCAGCAGCTTACTCGGACTAGCGGGACAAGAGACCCAGTACTTC
abundance: -
v_gene: TRBV7-8
j_gene: TRBJ2-5
d_gene: TRBD2

CDR3aa: CSASGTATYEQYF
CDR3nt: TGCAGTGCCAGTGGGACAGCGACCTACGAGCAGTACTTC
abundance: -
v_gene: TRBV20-1
j_gene: TRBJ2-7
d_gene: TRBD1

CDR3aa: CASGPRLAGAWETQYF
CDR3nt: TGTGCCAGCGGGCCCCGACTAGCGGGAGCTTGGGAGACCCAGTACTTC
abundance: few
v_gene: TRBV7-8
j_gene: TRBJ2-5
d_gene: TRBD2

CDR3aa: CASSISGGLTEAFF
CDR3nt: TGTGCCAGTAGTATCTCCGGGGGGTTAACTGAAGCTTTCTTT
abundance: -
v_gene: TRBV19
j_gene: TRBJ1-1
d_gene: -

CDR3aa: CACEEGDTEAFF
CDR3nt: TGTGCCTGCGAAGAGGGGGACACTGAAGCTTTCTTT
abundance: -
v_gene: TRBV30
j_gene: TRBJ1-1
d_gene: -

CDR3aa: CASSQGGQGGIVANEKLFF
CDR3nt: TGCGCCAGCAGCCAAGGGGGACAGGGAGGGATAGTTGCTAATGAAAAACTGTTTTTT
abundance: -
v_gene: TRBV4-1
j_gene: TRBJ1-4
d_gene: TRBD1

CDR3aa: CASSEGGGATFF
CDR3nt: TGTGCCAGCAGTGAAGGAGGGGGGGCGACTTTCTTT
abundance: -
v_gene: TRBV6-1
j_gene: TRBJ1-1
d_gene: -

CDR3aa: CASSKRLASRYNEQFF
CDR3nt: TGTGCCAGCAGCAAGAGACTAGCGTCACGTTACAATGAGCAGTTCTTC
abundance: -
v_gene: TRBV9
j_gene: TRBJ2-1
d_gene: TRBD2